A single sample is the source of the 13 T cell receptor beta chains below, sequenced in a study of molecular identifiers for immune sequencing clone quantification. Via MiXCR, TCRdb re-called the PCR reads, giving one row per CDR3 protein. The sample holds about 35,000 distinct CDR3 sequences, about 19% seen once. Sequences were obtained from naive CD8+ T cells from blood, with Jurkat cell RNA spiked in. Subset meaning: FACS-sorted CD8+CD4-CCR7+CD45RA+ naive T cells. These receptors were collected from a human donor in good health. Some libraries in this study had Jurkat cell RNA spiked in.

There are many counts of this clonotype. The J gene is TRBJ2-3, the V gene TRBV11-3; D is perhaps TRBD1 (6 bases). This CDR3 comprises 13 residues. V lost 6 bases and J lost 0, with 7 bases in between. The V gene's germline CDR1 is SGHNT and CDR2 YENEEA. The CDR3 coding sequence is TGTGCCAGCAGTGACAGGAGCACAGATACGCAGTATTTT. It yields the protein CASSDRSTDTQYF. Full variable domain (outside the CDR3, taken from reference TRBV11-3 and TRBJ2-3): EAGVVQSPRYKIIEKKQPVAFWCNPISGHNTLYWYLQNLGQGPELLIRYENEEAVDDSQLPKDRFSAERLKGVDSTLKIQPAELGDSAVYLCASSDRSTDTQYFGPGTRLTVL.

The chain carries TRBV4-1 and TRBJ2-1, with D possibly TRBD2 on 6 matching bases. Germline V lookup: CDR1 MGHRA, CDR2 YSYEKL. The CDR3 totals 16 residues. V lost 4 bases to trimming and J lost 0 bases, with 13 bases between them. The CDR3 reads CASSLYGGRSYNEQFF. CDR3 sequence (DNA): TGCGCCAGCAGCCTTTACGGGGGACGCTCCTACAATGAGCAGTTCTTC.

As to this clonotype: A much bigger clone sits one base away, suggesting this may be a read error. CDR3 amino acids: CSADSSSSYEQYF. The CDR3 DNA reads TGCAGTGCGGATAGCAGCAGCTCCTACGAGCAGTACTTC. This chain uses TRBV20-1 with TRBJ2-7, with D hard to call. The CDR3 contains 13 residues. Trimming took 6 bases from V and 0 from J, leaving 12 bases between them. CDR1 is DFQATT, CDR2 SNEGSKA, per germline (reference sequence).

This clonotype was seen at least ten times. The V call is TRBV11-2, the J call TRBJ2-2; perhaps TRBD2 as D (7 bases). Germline V lookup: CDR1 SGHAT, CDR2 FQNNGV. V was pared by 4 bases and J by 3 bases, with 15 bases between. The length of the CDR3 is 16 residues. DNA for the CDR3: TGTGCCAGCAGCTCCTTAAGGGGGAGGGACACCGGGGAGCTGTTTTTT. Translating it yields CASSSLRGRDTGELFF.

The sample holds many counts of this clonotype. This chain connects TRBV6-6 to TRBJ1-1; 8 bases fit TRBD1. CDR3 length equals 13 residues. CDR1 is MNHNY, CDR2 SVGAGI, per germline (reference sequence). J was trimmed by 6 bases and V by 7 bases; bases with no gene match: 7. The CDR3 sequence is CASIPLQGAEAFF. For the CDR3, the DNA is TGTGCCAGCATCCCCCTACAGGGGGCTGAAGCTTTCTTT.

This clonotype showed up many times. The J gene is TRBJ1-1, the V gene TRBV5-1; D gene uncertain. The V gene's germline CDR1 is SGHRS and CDR2 YFSETQ. V was shortened by 3 bases and J by 2 bases, with 5 bases between the two germline ends. The CDR3 is 12 residues long. CDR3 region: CASSWGNTEAFF. The CDR3 bases are TGCGCCAGCAGCTGGGGAAACACTGAAGCTTTCTTT. Variable domain in full (rest from reference TRBV5-1 and TRBJ1-1): KAGVTQTPRYLIKTRGQQVTLSCSPISGHRSVSWYQQTPGQGLQFLFEYFSETQRNKGNFPGRFSGRQFSNSRSEMNVSTLELGDSALYLCASSWGNTEAFFGQGTRLTVV.

This clonotype was seen many times. The chain joins TRBV7-9 to TRBJ2-5, with 7 bases identical to TRBD1. Trimming at V came to 4 bases and at J to 3 bases, leaving 8 bases not matched to a gene. Per the germline V gene, CDR1 is SEHNR and CDR2 is FQNEAQ (reference sequence). This CDR3 has 15 amino acids. In DNA, the CDR3 is TGTGCCAGCAGCTCAAGGGACAGTTTTGAAGAGACCCAGTACTTC. The encoded protein is CASSSRDSFEETQYF.

This clonotype has a count of ten or more. The chain links TRBV9 to TRBJ1-1; possible D gene TRBD1, 6 bases. Germline V CDR1 and CDR2: SGDLS, YYNGEE. Trimming took off 4 bases at V and 5 bases at J, with 15 bases between the two ends. This CDR3 spans 14 amino acids. CDR3 sequence (DNA): TGTGCCAGCAGCCCCGGTCAGGGGTGGACTGAAGCTTTCTTT. Its protein is CASSPGQGWTEAFF.

This clonotype occurred many times. The CDR3 DNA reads TGTGCCAGCAGCGTAGCTGGGGGACTAGCGGGAGGAATGGGCAGAACAGATACGCAGTATTTT. Protein product: CASSVAGGLAGGMGRTDTQYF. The chain uses TRBV9 and TRBJ2-3, with 15 bases fitting TRBD2. CDR1 SGDLS and CDR2 YYNGEE come from the germline V gene. The trim removed 0 bases at V and 3 bases at J, leaving 14 bases unmatched. This CDR3 comprises 21 residues.

This clonotype was recorded a few times. Being one base from a much bigger clone, this may be a read error. This chain uses TRBV14 with TRBJ2-5; a weak D match, TRBD1 (5 bases). Germline V gene data show CDR1 as SGHDN and CDR2 as FVKESK. This CDR3 is 16 amino acids long. V was shortened by 0 bases and J by 2 bases, with 13 bases between the two germline ends. CDR3: CASSQDDPGLQETQYF. CDR3 coding DNA: TGTGCCAGCAGCCAAGACGATCCAGGGTTACAAGAGACCCAGTACTTC.

The V call is TRBV4-3, the J call TRBJ1-4, with a tentative D call TRBD1 (5 bases). V gave up 4 bases and J gave up 4 bases, with 10 bases separating them. The CDR3 runs 14 residues. Germline-derived CDR1 and CDR2 are LGHNA and YSLEER. The CDR3 sequence is CASSLGGINEKLFF. CDR3 nucleotide sequence: TGCGCCAGCAGCCTGGGGGGGATTAATGAAAAACTGTTTTTT.

This clonotype appeared many times. The CDR3 is CASSRDRGIYEQYF. In DNA, the CDR3 is TGTGCCAGCAGCCGGGACAGGGGTATATACGAGCAGTACTTC. The chain has TRBV12-3 or TRBV12-4 and TRBJ2-7, with TRBD1 matching 10 bases. The CDR3 is 14 residues long. V was pared by 6 bases and J by 4 bases, with 6 bases of the junction left unmatched.

The V call is TRBV29-1, the J call TRBJ1-1; D is undetermined. The germline CDR1 and CDR2 sequences are SQVTM and ANQGSEA. Trimming left V 7 bases short and J 11 bases short, with 17 bases between. The CDR3 is 11 residues long. CDR3 DNA: TGCAGCGCCGCCCCAGGAGGTTCGGCTTTCTTT. Translation gives CSAAPGGSAFF. The variable domain in full, completed from reference TRBV29-1 and TRBJ1-1, reads SAVISQKPSRDICQRGTSLTIQCQVDSQVTMMFWYRQQPGQSLTLIATANQGSEATYESGFVIDKFPISRPNLTFSTLTVSNMSPEDSSIYLCSAAPGGSAFFGQGTRLTVV.